This T cell receptor (beta chain) was found in a study of blood T cell repertoires in COVID-19 (dated by TCRdb to 2018 to 2020). In the study overall: Samples from collaborators originated in the United States, Italy and Spain and spanned both the acute and convalescent phases of COVID-19. Nearly every sample came with metadata listing a de-identified subject ID, COVID-19 status, age in years and sex. Samples were obtained from the ongoing ImmuneRACE study (first 160 participants) and from over 1,000 subjects provided by 6 global collaborators. Where available, HLA class I and class II types were obtained from metadata supplied by the sample provider rather than from assay-based typing. Subjects who had been exposed to COVID-19, were actively infected with it, or had recovered from it provided the deeply sampled blood TCRbeta repertoires that made up the dataset. The repertoires were released in a freely available public database meant as a resource for research on the immune response to SARS-CoV-2. The material from the prospective study consisted of cDNA or gDNA derived from T cells, B-cell-depleted T cells, or PBMCs.

In the prospective study, participants were about 18 to 100 years old, resided in about two dozen geographic areas of the United States, and were enrolled through a virtual design. To assign participants to cohorts, the prospective study relied on clinical history that participants themselves reported in a screening survey and a study questionnaire. ImmuneRACE Cohort 3 recovered participants were defined by two consecutive negative NP/OP PCR tests, healthcare professional clearance, or symptom resolution. In the prospective study, mobile phlebotomists collected whole blood, serum and a nasopharyngeal or oropharyngeal swab from each participant. Prospective study participants could optionally give additional blood draws and questionnaires over an approximately 2-month period. Before DNA extraction, prospective study blood samples were shipped either frozen or at room temperature. CDR1 LNHDA and CDR2 SQIVND are derived from the germline V gene (reference sequence). The CDR3 runs 16 amino acids, cysteine and phenylalanine included. The CDR3 DNA has 48 bases and is translated from base 1. Trimmed from V: 0 bases; trimmed from J: 2 bases; junction bases lacking a gene match: 6.

Notes on this clone: It has no known antigen specificity. Per-base qualities were not stored, and no clone one base away is much larger.

The immunoSEQ Assay, a bias-controlled multiplex PCR, was used to amplify TCRbeta CDR3 regions from genomic DNA. The original pipeline was this. The number of nucleated cells in each sample was estimated by amplification of reference gene primers within the assay. To quantify the absolute abundance of each unique TCRbeta CDR3 rearrangement, sequence reads were collapsed and filtered. For each sample, productive Simpson clonality was calculated as the square root of Simpson's diversity index across productive rearrangements. Entries here come from immuneACCESS through TCRdb and include only in-frame sequences with V and J called. Some clones fail to appear in such tables; in the studies checked, an unresolved V gene covers under half of the shortfall, and the cause of the remainder is unknown. The V and J calls and clone size come from that table; D and trimming were worked out from the DNA. This sample is represented by under 200,000 clones; roughly 84% of them were singletons. The biggest ten clones account for 15% to 20% of the sample.

The study at large found these results: The quantity of clinical and demographic metadata differed by source and by participant and was supplied without curation.

This TCR came from a man aged 55 to 70 who had recovered from COVID-19. Source material: PBMCs or T cells enriched from blood (not recorded which). Here the chain combines TRBV19 and TRBJ2-5; 7 middle bases align to TRBD2. The DNA reads TGTGCCAGTAGTATAGAATGGGGCGGGGGACAAGAGACCCAGTACTTC. It specifies CASSIEWGGGQETQYF.